Presented here are 8 T cell receptor beta chains from one specimen sequenced in a study of blood T cell repertoires in COVID-19. Sequencing was performed with immunoSEQ multiplex PCR; in TCRdb, only in-frame clones are kept and a portion is missing. The table has about 300,000 clones, around 90% seen once; the top ten hold 3.5% to 4.5%. The material sequenced was PBMCs or T cells enriched from blood (not recorded which). All receptors come from a woman between 18 and 30 years old with acute COVID-19.

The DNA of the CDR3 is TGTGCCGCATCTTACGACACACATTCCTACGAGCAGTACTTC. This codes for CAASYDTHSYEQYF. This chain links TRBV15 with TRBJ2-7; D unclear. The CDR3 loop spans 14 amino acids. The V end lost 11 bases, the J end lost 1 base, and 18 bases lay between the germline ends. Germline V gene sequence: CDR1 LNHNV, CDR2 YYDKDF (reference sequence).

The gene calls are TRBV27 and TRBJ2-7; D is unclear. Germline V gives CDR1 MNHEY, CDR2 SMNVEV (reference sequence). The germline V and J ends were trimmed by 3 bases and 3 bases, with 15 bases remaining between them. The CDR3 has 15 amino acids. CDR3 sequence (DNA): TGTGCCAGCAGTTTTTCGAGCGCTACTCTCTACGAGCAGTACTTC. This gives the protein CASSFSSATLYEQYF.

The chain couples TRBV27 to TRBJ2-7; possibly TRBD1 for D (5 bases). This CDR3 comprises 15 residues. From germline, CDR1 is MNHEY and CDR2 SMNVEV (reference sequence). V was shortened by 3 bases and J by 4 bases, with 16 bases between the two germline ends. CDR3 protein: CASSFGAPGLYEQYF. The CDR3 DNA reads TGTGCCAGCAGTTTTGGGGCGCCCGGCTTATACGAGCAGTACTTC.

The rearrangement joins TRBV29-1 to TRBJ2-1; D gene ambiguous. From germline, CDR1 is SQVTM and CDR2 ANQGSEA. V was shortened by 4 bases and J by 2 bases, with 6 bases between the two germline ends. The CDR3 is made up of 12 amino acids. The CDR3 sequence is CSVVSPYNEQFF. DNA of the CDR3: TGCAGCGTTGTAAGCCCCTACAATGAGCAGTTCTTC.

The genes are TRBV10-3 and TRBJ2-7; 7 bases match TRBD1. The CDR3 extends over 14 amino acids. The ends lost 6 bases at V and 0 bases at J; junction bases unmatched: 5. Germline CDR1 is ENHRY and CDR2 is SYGVKD. This chain's CDR3 is CAIRKTGSSYEQYF. CDR3 coding DNA: TGTGCCATCAGGAAGACAGGGAGCTCCTACGAGCAGTACTTC.

The rearrangement links TRBV5-1 to TRBJ1-2, with 8 bases matching TRBD1. The ends lost 0 bases at V and 6 bases at J; junction bases unmatched: 7. CDR3 length equals 15 residues. The germline CDR1 and CDR2 sequences are SGHRS and YFSETQ. The CDR3 reads CASSLGQGPGDGYTF. In DNA, the CDR3 is TGCGCCAGCAGCTTGGGACAGGGGCCAGGGGATGGCTACACCTTC.

The chain combines TRBV30 with TRBJ1-4, with a weak D call TRBD1 (5 bases). V lost 4 bases and J 10 bases, leaving 25 bases between the germline ends. From germline, CDR1 is GTSNPN and CDR2 SVGIG (reference sequence). CDR3 size: 16 residues. The CDR3, as DNA: TGTGCCTGGACCTGGCAGGGCCAAGCGAGGATCGGAAAACTGTTTTTT. Its protein product is CAWTWQGQARIGKLFF.

The gene calls are TRBV12-3 or TRBV12-4 and TRBJ1-5; D might be TRBD1 (5 bases). V dropped 1 base and J dropped 6 bases, with 7 bases sitting between them. The CDR3 contains 13 residues. The CDR3 bases are TGTGCCAGCAGTTTAGTGGGGCGTCAGCCCCAGCATTTT. This translates into CASSLVGRQPQHF.